This T cell receptor beta chain was captured by sequencing in a study of blood T cell repertoires in COVID-19. In the study overall: T cells, B-cell-depleted T cells, or PBMCs provided the cDNA or gDNA that served as material.

With 7 bases removed from V and 6 bases from J, the gap between germline ends came to 14 bases. CDR3 length equals 13 residues. Per the authors' pipeline: Reference gene primer amplification gave estimated nucleated cell counts. TCRdb keeps only in-frame clones here, not all; method: immunoSEQ multiplex PCR. That table is the source of V, J and clone size, and D and trimming were worked out from the DNA. The top ten clones hold 1.8% of a sample with fewer than 400,000 clones, roughly 86% of them seen once. Patients at the Seattle site were enrolled during active infection and followed longitudinally.

The rearrangement uses TRBV12-3 or TRBV12-4 and TRBJ2-3; maybe TRBD2 (5 bases). Source material: peripheral blood. The receptor's source is a woman in her thirties with COVID-19, enrolled during active disease. The CDR3 nucleotides are TGTGCCAGCACCGGGAATGATATGGATACGCAGTATTTT. Encoded protein: CASTGNDMDTQYF.